The source of this TCR beta chain is a study of T cell changes during pregnancy in multiple sclerosis. Trimming shortened V by 4 bases and J by 0 bases, and 7 bases separated the two germline ends. The CDR3 length is 14 residues. Germline V gene sequence: CDR1 KGHSH, CDR2 LQKENI. Libraries were prepared by immunoSEQ multiplex PCR; TCRdb keeps only in-frame clonotypes and omits some of them. Found here are almost 40,000 clones, around nine tenths of them singletons; the top ten hold under 0.75%. The source was CD4+ T cells from peripheral blood mononuclear cells, collected in the second trimester of pregnancy. The clonotype originates from a female donor in good health, enrolled as a control in a pregnancy study. The chain combines TRBV18 with TRBJ1-3, with a possible D match to TRBD1 (5 bases). Written as DNA, the CDR3 is TGTGCCAGCTCACAAGGGGTCTCTGGAAACACCATATATTTT. Translation gives CASSQGVSGNTIYF.